These T cell receptor beta chains were read from a single sample in a study of cytomegalovirus exposure and HLA in healthy donors. Libraries were prepared by immunoSEQ multiplex PCR; TCRdb keeps only in-frame clonotypes and omits some of them. Here the sample spans some 140,000 clones, approximately 84% being singletons. The specimen sequenced was PBMCs. The receptors stem from a woman aged 25 to 45 in good health and CMV-seronegative. Each CDR3 is given with its conserved first and last residue. A D gene is named only where the DNA matches it firmly. A clone size is listed for some rows: how often the clone was seen (once, few, many), or a class if it is expanded.

-,-,TRBJ2-7,TRBV7-2,CASSLGATDLYEQYF,TGTGCCAGCAGCTTAGGGGCGACAGACCTTTACGAGCAGTACTTC
-,-,TRBJ2-5,TRBV18,CASSPPSRSRETQYF,TGTGCCAGCTCACCACCATCACGGTCGCGAGAGACCCAGTACTTC
few,-,TRBJ1-2,TRBV2,CASGSVDRNYGYTF,TGTGCCAGCGGTTCTGTAGACAGGAACTATGGCTACACCTTC
-,-,TRBJ1-2,TRBV2,CASTLIANYGYTF,TGTGCCAGCACTTTAATAGCTAACTATGGCTACACCTTC
-,TRBD1,TRBJ2-5,TRBV9,CASSVGGPGQGETQYF,TGTGCCAGCAGCGTAGGAGGACCGGGACAGGGGGAGACCCAGTACTTC
-,TRBD1,TRBJ1-1,TRBV18,CASSPDRALNTEAFF,TGTGCCAGCTCACCAGACAGGGCCCTTAACACTGAAGCTTTCTTT
-,TRBD1,TRBJ1-5,TRBV19,CASSIAGQGIQPQHF,TGTGCCAGTAGTATAGCCGGACAGGGGATTCAGCCCCAGCATTTT
-,-,TRBJ2-3,TRBV27,CASSLTVRSWDTQYF,TGTGCCAGCAGTTTAACTGTCCGGAGTTGGGATACGCAGTATTTT
-,TRBD1,TRBJ1-4,TRBV10-1,CASTTTFGTGTTNEKLFF,TGCGCCAGCACCACTACTTTCGGGACAGGGACAACTAATGAAAAACTGTTTTTT
-,TRBD1,TRBJ1-6,TRBV7-2,CASSLVTGQGGPLHF,TGTGCCAGCAGCTTAGTTACCGGACAGGGCGGTCCCCTCCACTTT
-,TRBD1,TRBJ1-4,TRBV30,CACDRDSNEKLFF,TGTGCCTGCGACAGGGATTCGAATGAAAAACTGTTTTTT
-,TRBD1,TRBJ2-7,TRBV19,CASSIDGQGFEQYF,TGTGCCAGTAGTATAGATGGACAGGGTTTCGAGCAGTACTTC
-,-,TRBJ1-1,TRBV5-1,CASSLDLGGNTEAFF,TGCGCCAGCAGCTTGGATCTCGGGGGAAACACTGAAGCTTTCTTT
-,-,TRBJ1-2,TRBV6-6,CASSYPPSGYTF,TGTGCCAGCAGTTACCCTCCTTCTGGCTACACCTTC
few,TRBD2,TRBJ2-3,TRBV11-2,CASSLNSGGPTDTQYF,TGTGCCAGCAGCTTAAACAGCGGGGGGCCGACAGATACGCAGTATTTT
once,TRBD2,TRBJ2-1,TRBV9,CASSGEGSGGYNEQFF,TGTGCCAGCAGCGGAGAAGGGTCGGGGGGGTACAATGAGCAGTTCTTC
-,-,TRBJ2-7,TRBV7-2,CASSLSQGNYEQYF,TGTGCCAGCAGCTTATCACAGGGTAACTACGAGCAGTACTTC
-,TRBD2,TRBJ2-3,TRBV14,CASSQESSGGAPADTDTQYF,TGTGCCAGCAGCCAAGAATCTAGCGGGGGGGCCCCCGCGGACACAGATACGCAGTATTTT
-,-,TRBJ1-6,TRBV5-6,CASSIKPRYSPLHF,TGTGCCAGCAGCATCAAACCGAGGTATTCACCCCTCCACTTT
-,-,TRBJ2-3,TRBV10-3,CAISSLADTQYF,TGTGCCATCAGTTCTTTAGCAGATACGCAGTATTTT
-,-,TRBJ1-1,TRBV19,CASTTGGRREAFF,TGTGCCAGTACCACCGGCGGAAGGAGAGAAGCTTTCTTT
-,-,TRBJ1-1,TRBV4-1,CASSQVLDRSKYEAAFF,TGCGCCAGCAGCCAAGTGTTAGACAGGTCAAAATATGAGGCAGCTTTCTTT
-,-,TRBJ2-3,TRBV18,CASSPLFFTDTQYF,TGTGCCAGCTCACCACTCTTCTTCACAGATACGCAGTATTTT
-,-,TRBJ1-3,TRBV5-6,CASSLVEGGNTIYF,TGTGCCAGCAGCTTGGTCGAGGGAGGAAACACCATATATTTT
-,-,TRBJ1-2,TRBV2,CATSQGPDYGYTF,TGTGCCACATCGCAGGGGCCCGACTATGGCTACACCTTC
-,TRBD1,TRBJ1-2,TRBV6-6,CASRWTGPSGYTF,TGTGCCAGCAGGTGGACAGGACCGAGCGGCTACACCTTC
-,TRBD1,TRBJ1-4,TRBV7-2,CASSLGPRQGANEKLFF,TGTGCCAGCAGCTTAGGCCCCCGACAGGGAGCTAATGAAAAACTGTTTTTT
-,-,TRBJ2-7,TRBV6-5,CASQSDRLTEQYF,TGTGCCAGCCAATCGGACAGACTTACTGAGCAGTACTTC
-,TRBD1,TRBJ1-2,TRBV18,CASSLATGVYGYTF,TGTGCCAGCTCACTCGCGACAGGGGTATACGGCTACACCTTC
many,-,TRBJ1-5,TRBV7-2,CASSLASGQPQHF,TGTGCCAGCAGCTTAGCGTCGGGTCAGCCCCAGCATTTT
-,TRBD1,TRBJ2-1,TRBV4-1,CASSQGFGGDRVDEQFF,TGCGCCAGCAGCCAAGGGTTTGGGGGGGACAGGGTCGATGAGCAGTTCTTC
-,TRBD2,TRBJ2-7,TRBV19,CASSYWTSGDKQYF,TGTGCCAGTAGTTACTGGACTAGCGGGGACAAGCAGTACTTC
-,TRBD2,TRBJ2-7,TRBV27,CASRSGGRYEQYF,TGTGCCAGCAGGAGCGGGGGGAGGTACGAGCAGTACTTC
-,TRBD1,TRBJ1-2,TRBV19,CASSKGTGGRYGYTF,TGTGCCAGTAGTAAAGGGACAGGGGGACGCTATGGCTACACCTTC
-,TRBD1,TRBJ2-7,TRBV6-6,CASSYRDRVPYEQYF,TGTGCCAGCAGTTACCGGGACAGGGTCCCCTACGAGCAGTACTTC
once,TRBD2,TRBJ2-5,TRBV18,CASSPSGGETQYF,TGTGCCAGCTCACCTAGCGGGGGAGAGACCCAGTACTTC
-,-,TRBJ1-2,TRBV7-9,CASSLNSYDGYTF,TGTGCCAGCAGCTTAAACTCCTACGATGGCTACACCTTC
-,-,TRBJ1-2,TRBV19,CASSRQVPYGYTF,TGTGCCAGTAGTCGACAGGTCCCCTATGGCTACACCTTC
once,TRBD1,TRBJ2-1,TRBV7-3,CASSLGQGSDEQFF,TGTGCCAGCAGCTTAGGACAGGGGTCGGATGAGCAGTTCTTC
-,-,TRBJ1-4,TRBV5-1,CASTQQGLREKLFF,TGCGCCAGCACCCAGCAGGGGTTGAGAGAAAAACTGTTTTTT
-,-,TRBJ1-2,TRBV28,CASRENYGYTF,TGTGCCAGCCGGGAGAATTATGGCTACACCTTC
-,TRBD1,TRBJ1-2,TRBV28,CASSSGTGWHGYTF,TGTGCCAGCAGTTCGGGGACAGGTTGGCATGGCTACACCTTC
-,TRBD1,TRBJ2-1,TRBV19,CASNPGQVGGEQFF,TGTGCCAGTAACCCGGGACAGGTAGGCGGTGAGCAGTTCTTC
-,-,TRBJ1-2,TRBV6-1,CASSEASQGSYYGYTF,TGTGCCAGCAGTGAAGCGAGCCAGGGTTCGTACTATGGCTACACCTTC
-,-,TRBJ2-3,TRBV4-2,CASSQDQDTQYF,TGTGCCAGCAGCCAAGATCAGGATACGCAGTATTTT
-,TRBD2,TRBJ2-3,TRBV7-3,CASSFLAGTSTDTQYF,TGTGCCAGCAGCTTTCTAGCGGGGACTAGCACAGATACGCAGTATTTT
-,TRBD2,TRBJ2-5,TRBV2,CASRTSGGSETQYF,TGTGCCAGCAGGACTAGCGGGGGGAGTGAGACCCAGTACTTC
-,-,TRBJ2-7,TRBV19,CASSIDLAVPYEQYF,TGTGCCAGTAGTATAGATCTGGCAGTCCCCTACGAGCAGTACTTC
-,TRBD2,TRBJ2-7,TRBV7-2,CASSQLAGTYEQYF,TGTGCCAGCAGCCAACTAGCGGGCACCTACGAGCAGTACTTC
-,-,TRBJ2-7,TRBV4-2,CASSQDIANSYEQYF,TGTGCCAGCAGCCAAGATATAGCCAACTCCTACGAGCAGTACTTC
few,TRBD2,TRBJ2-1,TRBV15,CATSRDGGAYNEQFF,TGTGCCACCAGCAGAGATGGGGGGGCCTACAATGAGCAGTTCTTC
-,-,TRBJ1-2,TRBV10-3,CAIRAGLAYGYTF,TGTGCCATCCGGGCAGGACTTGCCTATGGCTACACCTTC
-,-,TRBJ1-5,TRBV2,CASRHGLSLQPQHF,TGTGCCAGCAGGCACGGACTATCTCTTCAGCCCCAGCATTTT
-,-,TRBJ1-5,TRBV28,CASSIRGSNQPQHF,TGTGCCAGCAGTATTCGGGGGAGCAATCAGCCCCAGCATTTT
-,-,TRBJ2-7,TRBV7-2,CASSLESGGYGEQYF,TGTGCCAGCAGCTTAGAGTCGGGGGGCTATGGCGAGCAGTACTTC
-,-,TRBJ2-3,TRBV5-1,CASSTISLNGDTQYF,TGCGCCAGCAGCACAATCTCCTTAAACGGGGATACGCAGTATTTT